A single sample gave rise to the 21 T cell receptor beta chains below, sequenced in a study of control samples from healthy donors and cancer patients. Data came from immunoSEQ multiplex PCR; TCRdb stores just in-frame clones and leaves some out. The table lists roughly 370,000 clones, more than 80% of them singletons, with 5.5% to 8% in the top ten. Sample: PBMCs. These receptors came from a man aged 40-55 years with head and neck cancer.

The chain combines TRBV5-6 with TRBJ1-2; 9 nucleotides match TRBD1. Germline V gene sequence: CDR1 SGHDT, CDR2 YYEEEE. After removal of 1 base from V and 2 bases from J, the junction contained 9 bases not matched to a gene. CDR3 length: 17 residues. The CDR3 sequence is CASSLLGQGIQNYGYTF. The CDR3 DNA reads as TGTGCCAGCAGCTTGCTTGGACAGGGGATCCAGAACTATGGCTACACCTTC.

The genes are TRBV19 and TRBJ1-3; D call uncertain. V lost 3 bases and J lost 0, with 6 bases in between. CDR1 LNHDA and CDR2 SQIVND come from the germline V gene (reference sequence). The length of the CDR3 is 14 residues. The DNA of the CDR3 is TGTGCCAGTAGTATTACCTACTCTGGAAACACCATATATTTT. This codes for CASSITYSGNTIYF. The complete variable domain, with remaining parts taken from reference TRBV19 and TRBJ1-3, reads DGGITQSPKYLFRKEGQNVTLSCEQNLNHDAMYWYRQDPGQGLRLIYYSQIVNDFQKGDIAEGYSVSREKKESFPLTVTSAQKNPTAFYLCASSITYSGNTIYFGEGSWLTVV.

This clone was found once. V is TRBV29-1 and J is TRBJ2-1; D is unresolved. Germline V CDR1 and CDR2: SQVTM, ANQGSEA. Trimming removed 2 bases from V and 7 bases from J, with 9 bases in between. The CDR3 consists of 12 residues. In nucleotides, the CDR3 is TGCAGCGTTGAACTAGGAATTAATGAGCAGTTCTTC. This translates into CSVELGINEQFF.

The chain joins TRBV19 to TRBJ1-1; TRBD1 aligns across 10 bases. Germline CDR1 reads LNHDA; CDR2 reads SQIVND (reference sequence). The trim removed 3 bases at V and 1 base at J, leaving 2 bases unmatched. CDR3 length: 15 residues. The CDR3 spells CASSMRDRGNTEAFF. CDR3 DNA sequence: TGTGCCAGTAGTATGCGGGACAGGGGGAACACTGAAGCTTTCTTT.

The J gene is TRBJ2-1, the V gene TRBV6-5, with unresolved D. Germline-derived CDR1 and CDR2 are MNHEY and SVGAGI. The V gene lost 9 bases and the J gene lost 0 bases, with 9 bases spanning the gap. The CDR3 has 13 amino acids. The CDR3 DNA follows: TGTGCCAGTATGACATACTCCTACAATGAGCAGTTCTTC. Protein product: CASMTYSYNEQFF.

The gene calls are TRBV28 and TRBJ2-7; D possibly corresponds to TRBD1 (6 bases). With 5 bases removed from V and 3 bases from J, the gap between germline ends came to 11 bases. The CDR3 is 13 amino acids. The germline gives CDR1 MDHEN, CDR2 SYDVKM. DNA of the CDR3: TGTGCCAGCAGTGACAGGACTGTCTACGAGCAGTACTTC. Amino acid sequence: CASSDRTVYEQYF.

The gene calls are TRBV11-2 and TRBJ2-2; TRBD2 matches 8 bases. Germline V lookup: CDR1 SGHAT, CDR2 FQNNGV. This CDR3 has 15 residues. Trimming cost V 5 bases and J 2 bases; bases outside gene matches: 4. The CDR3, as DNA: TGTGCCAGCAGCCGAGCGGGGGTCAACACCGGGGAGCTGTTTTTT. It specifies CASSRAGVNTGELFF.

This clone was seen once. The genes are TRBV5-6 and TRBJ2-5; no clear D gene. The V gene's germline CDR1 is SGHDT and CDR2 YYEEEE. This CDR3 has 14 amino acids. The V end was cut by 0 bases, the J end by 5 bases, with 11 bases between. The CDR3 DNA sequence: TGTGCCAGCAGCTTGGATGTCAGAACGGAGACCCAGTACTTC. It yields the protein CASSLDVRTETQYF.

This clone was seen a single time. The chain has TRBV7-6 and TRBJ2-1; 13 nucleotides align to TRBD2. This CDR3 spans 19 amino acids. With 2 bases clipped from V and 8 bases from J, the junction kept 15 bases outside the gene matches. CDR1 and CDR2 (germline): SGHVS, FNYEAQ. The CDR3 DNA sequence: TGTGCCAGCAGCTTACCCCGGACTAGCGGGAGTAACGGTTGGGATGAGCAGTTCTTC. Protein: CASSLPRTSGSNGWDEQFF.

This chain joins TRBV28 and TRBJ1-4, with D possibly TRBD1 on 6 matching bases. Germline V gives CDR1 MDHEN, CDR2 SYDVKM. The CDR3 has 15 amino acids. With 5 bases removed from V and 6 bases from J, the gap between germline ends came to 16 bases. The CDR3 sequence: CASSKGRRTDEKLFF. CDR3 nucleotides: TGTGCCAGCAGTAAGGGACGGCGGACAGATGAAAAACTGTTTTTT.

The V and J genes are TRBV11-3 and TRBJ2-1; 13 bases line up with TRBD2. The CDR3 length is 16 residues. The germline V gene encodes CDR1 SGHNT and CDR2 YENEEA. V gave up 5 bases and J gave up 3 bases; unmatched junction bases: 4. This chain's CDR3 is CASSRTSGGIYNEQFF. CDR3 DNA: TGTGCCAGCAGCCGGACTAGCGGGGGAATCTACAATGAGCAGTTCTTC.

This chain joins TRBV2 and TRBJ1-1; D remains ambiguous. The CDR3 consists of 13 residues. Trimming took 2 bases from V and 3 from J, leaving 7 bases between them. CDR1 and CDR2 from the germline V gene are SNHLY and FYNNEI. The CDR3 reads CASSELAYTEAFF. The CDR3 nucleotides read TGTGCCAGCAGTGAACTGGCCTACACTGAAGCTTTCTTT.

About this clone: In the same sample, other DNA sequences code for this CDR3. DNA of the CDR3: TGCGCCAGCAGCTTGGAGGGAGGCAGCAATCAGCCCCAGCATTTT. Its translation is CASSLEGGSNQPQHF. The V and J genes are TRBV5-1 and TRBJ1-5; D is ambiguous. Looked up from germline, CDR1 is SGHRS and CDR2 is YFSETQ. The CDR3 is made up of 15 amino acids. Deletions cut 0 bases from V and 1 base from J, with 8 bases between.

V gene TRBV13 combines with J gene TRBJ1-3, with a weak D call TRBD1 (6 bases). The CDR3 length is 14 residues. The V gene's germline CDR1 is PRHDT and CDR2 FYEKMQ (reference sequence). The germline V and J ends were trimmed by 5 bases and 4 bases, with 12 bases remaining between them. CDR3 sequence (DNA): TGTGCCAGCAGCCCCACAGGGAGAGGAAACACCATATATTTT. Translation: CASSPTGRGNTIYF.

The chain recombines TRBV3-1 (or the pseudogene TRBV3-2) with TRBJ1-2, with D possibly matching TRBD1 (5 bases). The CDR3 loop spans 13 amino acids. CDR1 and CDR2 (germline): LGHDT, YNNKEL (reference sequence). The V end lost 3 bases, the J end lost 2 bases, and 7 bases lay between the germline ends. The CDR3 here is CASSQAGNYGYTF. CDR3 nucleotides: TGTGCCAGCAGCCAGGCAGGGAACTATGGCTACACCTTC.

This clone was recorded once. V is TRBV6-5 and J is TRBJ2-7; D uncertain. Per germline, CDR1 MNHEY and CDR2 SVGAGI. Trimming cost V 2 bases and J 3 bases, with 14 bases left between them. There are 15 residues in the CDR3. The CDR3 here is CASSYAWGKDYEQYF. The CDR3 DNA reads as TGTGCCAGCAGTTACGCGTGGGGAAAGGACTACGAGCAGTACTTC.

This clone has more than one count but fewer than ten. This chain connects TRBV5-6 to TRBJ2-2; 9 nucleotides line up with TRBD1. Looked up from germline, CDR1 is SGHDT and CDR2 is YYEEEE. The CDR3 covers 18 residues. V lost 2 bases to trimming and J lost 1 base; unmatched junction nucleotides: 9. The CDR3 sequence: CASSFRRTGGENTGELFF. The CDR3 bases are TGTGCCAGCAGCTTCAGAAGAACAGGGGGCGAGAACACCGGGGAGCTGTTTTTT. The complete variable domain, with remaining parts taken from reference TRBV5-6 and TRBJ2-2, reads DAGVTQSPTHLIKTRGQQVTLRCSPKSGHDTVSWYQQALGQGPQFIFQYYEEEERQRGNFPDRFSGHQFPNYSSELNVNALLLGDSALYLCASSFRRTGGENTGELFFGEGSRLTVL.

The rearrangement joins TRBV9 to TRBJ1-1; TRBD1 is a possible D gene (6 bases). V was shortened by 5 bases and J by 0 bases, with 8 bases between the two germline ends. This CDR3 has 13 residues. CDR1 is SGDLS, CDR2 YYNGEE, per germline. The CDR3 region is CASRGQLNTEAFF. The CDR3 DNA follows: TGTGCCAGCAGAGGACAGTTGAACACTGAAGCTTTCTTT.

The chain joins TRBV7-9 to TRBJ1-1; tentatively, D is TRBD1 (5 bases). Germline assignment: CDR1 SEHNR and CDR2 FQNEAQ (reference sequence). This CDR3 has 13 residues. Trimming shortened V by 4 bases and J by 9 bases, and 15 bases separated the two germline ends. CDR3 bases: TGTGCCAGCAGCTGGGACCTAAGACAGAAAGCTTTCTTT. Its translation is CASSWDLRQKAFF.

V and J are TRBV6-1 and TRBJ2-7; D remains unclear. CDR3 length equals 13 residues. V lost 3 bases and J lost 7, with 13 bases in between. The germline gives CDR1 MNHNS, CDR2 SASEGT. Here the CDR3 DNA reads TGTGCCAGCAGTGAGGCGGACGGAGAGGAGCAGTACTTC. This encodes CASSEADGEEQYF.

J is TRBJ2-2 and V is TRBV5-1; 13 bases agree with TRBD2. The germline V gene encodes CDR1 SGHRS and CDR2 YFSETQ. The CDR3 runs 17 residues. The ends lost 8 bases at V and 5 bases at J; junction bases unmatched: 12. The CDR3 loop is CASIRTSGGTGTGELFF. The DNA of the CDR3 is TGCGCCAGTATCCGGACTAGCGGGGGCACGGGAACCGGGGAGCTGTTTTTT.